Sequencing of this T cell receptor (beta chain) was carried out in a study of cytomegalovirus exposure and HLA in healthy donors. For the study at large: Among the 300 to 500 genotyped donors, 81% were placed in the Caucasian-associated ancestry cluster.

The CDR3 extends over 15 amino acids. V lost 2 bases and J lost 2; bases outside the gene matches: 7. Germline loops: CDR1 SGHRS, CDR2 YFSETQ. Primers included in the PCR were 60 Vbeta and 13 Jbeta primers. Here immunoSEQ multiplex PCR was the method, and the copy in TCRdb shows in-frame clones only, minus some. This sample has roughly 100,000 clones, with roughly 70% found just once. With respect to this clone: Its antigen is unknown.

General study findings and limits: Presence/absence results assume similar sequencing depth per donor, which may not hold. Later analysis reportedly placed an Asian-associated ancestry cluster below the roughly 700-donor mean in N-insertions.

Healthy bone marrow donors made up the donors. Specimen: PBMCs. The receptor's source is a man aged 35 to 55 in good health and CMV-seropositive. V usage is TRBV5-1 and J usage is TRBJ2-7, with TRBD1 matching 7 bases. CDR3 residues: CASSLQGFSPYEQYF. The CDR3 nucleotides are TGCGCCAGCAGCTTACAGGGGTTCTCCCCCTACGAGCAGTACTTC.